A selection of T cell receptor beta chains follows, all from one sample in a study of blood T cells in healthy people across ages. TCRdb reprocessed the 5' RACE reads with MiXCR, giving one entry per CDR3 protein. The profile covers about 720,000 distinct CDR3 sequences, with approximately 22% appearing a single time and roughly a fifth taken by the ten largest. Sequenced sample: blood. These receptors were obtained from a man between 65 and 79 years old in good health. Each CDR3 is given with its conserved first and last residue. Each record gives: V gene, clone size, J gene, D gene, CDR3 protein, CDR3 DNA. D genes are given only for firm matches. Clone size appears in some rows only: once, few, many, or a class for an expanded clone.

V: TRBV12-3/TRBV12-4; size: .; J: TRBJ1-1; D: .; CDR3: CASHPQGWNTEAFF; DNA: TGTGCCAGCCACCCACAGGGTTGGAACACTGAAGCTTTCTTT
V: TRBV19; size: once; J: TRBJ1-2; D: TRBD1; CDR3: CASPPGGGTGGYYGYTF; DNA: TGTGCCAGCCCCCCGGGCGGCGGAACAGGGGGCTACTATGGCTACACCTTC
V: TRBV29-1; size: few; J: TRBJ1-2; D: .; CDR3: CSVEDVDYGYTF; DNA: TGCAGCGTTGAAGATGTGGACTATGGCTACACCTTC
V: TRBV5-1; size: .; J: TRBJ2-2; D: TRBD1; CDR3: CASSLTGESGELFF; DNA: TGCGCCAGCTCCCTCACAGGGGAATCCGGGGAGCTGTTTTTT
V: TRBV24-1; size: .; J: TRBJ2-5; D: TRBD2; CDR3: CATSDGVGGETQYF; DNA: TGTGCCACCAGTGATGGGGTCGGGGGGGAGACCCAGTACTTC
V: TRBV7-2; size: .; J: TRBJ2-4; D: .; CDR3: CASSLREQGNIQYF; DNA: TGTGCCAGCAGCTTAAGGGAACAGGGAAACATTCAGTACTTC
V: TRBV4-2; size: .; J: TRBJ2-5; D: .; CDR3: CASSQGLGLGETQCF; DNA: TGTGCCAGCAGCCAAGGTCTCGGGCTAGGGGAGACCCAGTGCTTC
V: TRBV20-1; size: .; J: TRBJ2-1; D: TRBD2; CDR3: CSAPTGSTSGISHEQFF; DNA: TGCAGTGCACCGACGGGGAGCACTAGCGGAATCTCCCATGAGCAGTTCTTC
V: TRBV9; size: .; J: TRBJ2-1; D: TRBD2; CDR3: CASSVGLADEVQFF; DNA: TGTGCCAGCAGCGTAGGACTAGCAGATGAAGTGCAGTTCTTC
V: TRBV7-2; size: few; J: TRBJ2-3; D: .; CDR3: CASSLPGSSTDTQYF; DNA: TGTGCCAGCAGCTTACCGGGCTCTAGCACAGATACGCAGTATTTT
V: TRBV3-1; size: .; J: TRBJ2-3; D: TRBD2; CDR3: CASSKSGGTHTQYF; DNA: TGTGCCAGCAGCAAAAGCGGGGGTACACATACGCAGTATTTT
V: TRBV2; size: few; J: TRBJ2-7; D: .; CDR3: CASSEVLVYEQYF; DNA: TGTGCCAGCAGTGAGGTCCTAGTCTACGAGCAGTACTTC
V: TRBV20-1; size: once; J: TRBJ2-1; D: TRBD2; CDR3: CSARDWTSGNRNEQFF; DNA: TGCAGTGCTAGAGATTGGACTAGCGGGAATAGGAATGAGCAGTTCTTC
V: TRBV19; size: few; J: TRBJ1-4; D: .; CDR3: CASSVQGGGNEKLFF; DNA: TGTGCCAGTAGTGTACAGGGAGGGGGGAATGAAAAACTGTTTTTT
V: TRBV2; size: .; J: TRBJ2-2; D: .; CDR3: CASRARQVPTGELFF; DNA: TGTGCCAGCAGGGCGAGACAGGTTCCCACCGGGGAGCTGTTTTTT
V: TRBV4-3; size: .; J: TRBJ2-3; D: TRBD2; CDR3: CASSQEGTGGRDTQYF; DNA: TGCGCCAGCAGCCAAGAAGGTACGGGAGGCAGAGATACGCAGTATTTT
V: TRBV25-1; size: few; J: TRBJ1-4; D: .; CDR3: CASSEFLGTNEKLFF; DNA: TGTGCCAGCAGTGAATTCCTGGGGACTAATGAAAAACTGTTTTTT
V: TRBV27; size: few; J: TRBJ1-5; D: .; CDR3: CASSSNPYQPQHF; DNA: TGTGCCAGCAGTTCAAACCCTTATCAGCCCCAGCATTTT
V: TRBV5-6; size: few; J: TRBJ2-1; D: TRBD1; CDR3: CASSSTGYREQFF; DNA: TGTGCCAGCAGCTCGACAGGGTATCGTGAGCAGTTCTTC
V: TRBV5-1; size: .; J: TRBJ2-3; D: TRBD1; CDR3: CASSLEGARDTDTQYF; DNA: TGCGCCAGCAGCTTAGAGGGGGCACGGGACACAGATACGCAGTATTTT
V: TRBV29-1; size: .; J: TRBJ1-4; D: TRBD1; CDR3: CSGRGQLLGEKLFF; DNA: TGCAGCGGGCGGGGACAGCTTCTTGGTGAAAAACTGTTTTTT
V: TRBV18; size: many; J: TRBJ2-5; D: .; CDR3: CASSPGQETQYF; DNA: TGTGCCAGCTCCCCCGGCCAAGAGACCCAGTACTTC
V: TRBV6-4; size: few; J: TRBJ1-1; D: .; CDR3: CASSEQGRDTEAFF; DNA: TGTGCCAGCAGTGAGCAGGGGAGGGACACTGAAGCTTTCTTT
V: TRBV19; size: .; J: TRBJ1-2; D: TRBD1; CDR3: CASQMGGQRGPYGYTF; DNA: TGTGCCAGCCAAATGGGGGGGCAGAGGGGGCCCTATGGCTACACCTTC
V: TRBV7-2; size: .; J: TRBJ2-1; D: .; CDR3: CASSLTGLNYNEQFF; DNA: TGTGCCAGCAGCTTAACGGGACTCAACTACAATGAGCAGTTCTTC
V: TRBV3-1; size: few; J: TRBJ2-7; D: .; CDR3: CASSHTTSYEQYF; DNA: TGTGCCAGCAGCCATACGACCTCCTACGAGCAGTACTTC
V: TRBV24-1; size: few; J: TRBJ2-5; D: .; CDR3: CATSRGPVQETQYF; DNA: TGTGCCACCTCCAGGGGTCCGGTGCAAGAGACCCAGTACTTC
V: TRBV27; size: few; J: TRBJ1-2; D: TRBD1; CDR3: CASSFYADRVYGYTF; DNA: TGTGCCAGCAGTTTCTATGCGGACAGGGTCTATGGCTACACCTTC
V: TRBV7-2; size: .; J: TRBJ1-1; D: .; CDR3: CASKTRYGLNTEAFF; DNA: TGTGCCAGCAAAACTAGGTACGGTCTGAACACTGAAGCTTTCTTT
V: TRBV28; size: many; J: TRBJ2-1; D: .; CDR3: CASSLSGRDEQFF; DNA: TGTGCCAGCAGTTTATCCGGCAGAGATGAGCAGTTCTTC
V: TRBV28; size: few; J: TRBJ2-2; D: TRBD2; CDR3: CASSTLAGANTGEPFF; DNA: TGTGCCAGCAGTACGCTAGCGGGGGCGAACACCGGGGAGCCGTTTTTT